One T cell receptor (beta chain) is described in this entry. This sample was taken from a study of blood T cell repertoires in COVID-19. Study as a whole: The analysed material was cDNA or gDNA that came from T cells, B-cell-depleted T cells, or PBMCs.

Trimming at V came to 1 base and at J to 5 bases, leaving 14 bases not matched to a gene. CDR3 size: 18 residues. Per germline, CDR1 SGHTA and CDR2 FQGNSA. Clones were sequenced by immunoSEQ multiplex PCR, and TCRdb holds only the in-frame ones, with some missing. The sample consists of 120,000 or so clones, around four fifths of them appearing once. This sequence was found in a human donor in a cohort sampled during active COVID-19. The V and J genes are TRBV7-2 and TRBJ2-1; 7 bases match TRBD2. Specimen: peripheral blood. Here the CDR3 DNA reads TGTGCCAGCAGCTTAGTGGGCGGGGGTCTTAGAAGGAACAATGAGCAGTTCTTC. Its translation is CASSLVGGGLRRNNEQFF. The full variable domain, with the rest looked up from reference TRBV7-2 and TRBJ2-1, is GAGVSQSPSNKVTEKGKDVELRCDPISGHTALYWYRQSLGQGLEFLIYFQGNSAPDKSGLPSDRFSAERTGGSVSTLTIQRTQQEDSAVYLCASSLVGGGLRRNNEQFFGPGTRLTVL.